These 27 T cell receptor beta chains originate from one sample sequenced in a study of graft-versus-host responses after intestinal transplantation. Clones were sequenced by immunoSEQ multiplex PCR, and TCRdb holds only the in-frame ones, with some missing. This table has some 8,000 clones, about two thirds appearing once. Intraepithelial and lamina propria lymphocytes were isolated from graft specimens. Sequencing used ileum tissue, obtained approximately 460 days after transplant. These receptors were collected from a human patient who received an intestinal transplant, so some T cells may come from the graft donor.

The table lists this clone with a few counts. The rearrangement uses TRBV19 and TRBJ2-1; D gene ambiguous. The V end was cut by 3 bases, the J end by 1 base, with 10 bases between. Germline CDR1 reads LNHDA; CDR2 reads SQIVND (reference sequence). The CDR3 loop spans 15 amino acids. The CDR3: CASSIPTASYNEQFF. The CDR3 region has the DNA TGTGCCAGTAGTATCCCCACAGCTTCCTACAATGAGCAGTTCTTC.

The genes are TRBV13 and TRBJ1-2, with 9 bases identical to TRBD1. J gave up 1 base and V 4 bases, and 4 bases lay outside the gene matches. This CDR3 contains 15 residues. Germline-derived CDR1 and CDR2 are PRHDT and FYEKMQ (reference sequence). The chain's CDR3 is CASSSNRGHNYGYTF. The CDR3 DNA follows: TGTGCCAGCAGCTCCAACAGGGGGCATAACTATGGCTACACCTTC.

The chain couples TRBV5-4 to TRBJ2-1; 12 bases are a match to TRBD2. Per the germline V gene, CDR1 is SGHNT and CDR2 is YYREEE (reference sequence). V lost 4 bases to trimming and J lost 9 bases; unmatched junction nucleotides: 14. The CDR3 covers 17 residues. Here the CDR3 DNA reads TGTGCCAGCAGCCCCGGACTAGCGGGACTCCAAGTATCTGAGCAGTTCTTC. Its protein product is CASSPGLAGLQVSEQFF. Drawing the rest from reference TRBV5-4 and TRBJ2-1, the complete variable domain is ETGVTQSPTHLIKTRGQQVTLRCSSQSGHNTVSWYQQALGQGPQFIFQYYREEENGRGNFPPRFSGLQFPNYSSELNVNALELDDSALYLCASSPGLAGLQVSEQFFGPGTRLTVL.

This rearrangement joins TRBV29-1 to TRBJ1-2; D ambiguous. V was clipped by 5 bases and J by 4 bases, with 14 bases between them. This CDR3 region has 13 residues. Germline CDR1 and CDR2: SQVTM and ANQGSEA. CDR3 sequence (DNA): TGCAGCGTTTACGTAGACGGAATCTATGGCTACACCTTC. This sequence encodes CSVYVDGIYGYTF.

The V call is TRBV7-6, the J call TRBJ2-3; 8 bases map to TRBD1. Germline CDR1 reads SGHVS; CDR2 reads FNYEAQ. After removal of 1 base from V and 0 bases from J, the junction contained 3 bases not matched to a gene. The CDR3 extends over 16 amino acids. The CDR3 is CASSLGTGRSTDTQYF. DNA of the CDR3: TGTGCCAGCAGCTTAGGGACAGGGCGAAGCACAGATACGCAGTATTTT.

The chain joins TRBV7-9 to TRBJ2-4; D not certain. The CDR3 contains 16 residues. V was pared by 2 bases and J by 2 bases, with 13 bases between. Germline values: CDR1 SEHNR, CDR2 FQNEAQ (reference sequence). CDR3 sequence: CASSLLGVRTKNIQYF. The CDR3 DNA is TGTGCCAGCAGCTTACTTGGGGTTCGGACCAAAAACATTCAGTACTTC.

This chain uses TRBV29-1 with TRBJ2-5, with 9 nucleotides matching TRBD1. The better agreement between TRBJ2-7 and the DNA end casts doubt on the J call. Looked up from germline, CDR1 is SQVTM and CDR2 is ANQGSEA. The CDR3 loop spans 13 amino acids. CDR3 protein: CSVETGGGYEQYF. The CDR3 coding sequence is TGCAGCGTTGAAACAGGGGGCGGGTACGAGCAGTACTTC.

This chain uses TRBV27 with TRBJ2-2; D uncertain. This CDR3 contains 15 residues. Germline loops: CDR1 MNHEY, CDR2 SMNVEV (reference sequence). V lost 6 bases and J lost 4, with 15 bases in between. The CDR3 region is CASSEPPLSTGELFF. In DNA form, the CDR3 reads TGTGCCAGCAGCGAACCCCCATTGAGCACCGGGGAGCTGTTTTTT.

The chain employs TRBV4-1 and TRBJ2-7; TRBD2 agrees at 8 bases. This CDR3 region has 14 residues. The J segment lost 3 bases and the V segment lost 4 bases, leaving 5 bases of the junction unmatched. Per germline, CDR1 MGHRA and CDR2 YSYEKL. In DNA, the CDR3 is TGCGCCAGCAGCCCTATAGCGGGGTTCTACGAGCAGTACTTC. This codes for CASSPIAGFYEQYF.

The chain uses TRBV6-1 and TRBJ2-3, with D perhaps TRBD2 (5 bases). The CDR3 has 16 amino acids. Germline assignment: CDR1 MNHNS and CDR2 SASEGT. The germline V and J ends were trimmed by 4 bases and 1 base, with 15 bases remaining between them. The CDR3 sequence is CASSARAGSGTDTQYF. The CDR3 DNA follows: TGTGCCAGCAGTGCCCGGGCGGGTAGCGGCACAGATACGCAGTATTTT.

In its sample, this clone was seen once. This sequence joins TRBV14 and TRBJ2-7, with D possibly matching TRBD2 (6 bases). The CDR3 covers 17 residues. The V gene lost 2 bases and the J gene lost 0 bases, with 17 bases spanning the gap. CDR1 SGHDN and CDR2 FVKESK come from the germline V gene. The chain's CDR3 is CASSQSGRLARSYEQYF. DNA of the CDR3: TGTGCCAGCAGCCAATCCGGTAGGCTAGCGCGCTCCTACGAGCAGTACTTC.

The chain couples TRBV7-6 to TRBJ2-6; D is perhaps TRBD2 (6 bases). The V end lost 5 bases, the J end lost 0 bases, and 11 bases lay between the germline ends. Looked up from germline, CDR1 is SGHVS and CDR2 is FNYEAQ. The CDR3 spans 16 residues. CDR3 region: CASSPLGGSGANVLTF. In nucleotides, the CDR3 is TGTGCCAGCAGCCCTTTGGGGGGCTCTGGGGCCAACGTCCTGACTTTC.

The chain combines TRBV5-1 with TRBJ2-5; weak D call: TRBD2 (5 bases). Per germline, CDR1 SGHRS and CDR2 YFSETQ. Trimming removed 1 base at V and 1 base at J, with 14 bases between. The CDR3 loop spans 16 amino acids. Here the CDR3 reads CASSLQASGFQETQYF. CDR3 bases: TGCGCCAGCAGCTTGCAGGCCTCGGGGTTCCAAGAGACCCAGTACTTC.

This clone has more than one count but fewer than ten. The rearrangement uses TRBV28 and TRBJ2-5; D could derive from TRBD1 or TRBD2 (7 bases each). Germline V lookup: CDR1 MDHEN, CDR2 SYDVKM. V lost 1 base and J 4 bases, leaving 13 bases between the germline ends. The CDR3 runs to 15 residues. The CDR3, as DNA: TGTGCCAGCAGTTTATCGCAGGGGGGGGTAGAGACCCAGTACTTC. This encodes CASSLSQGGVETQYF.

This clone was counted between two and nine times. CDR3 region: CASSFSGGMSYEQYV. In DNA, the CDR3 is TGTGCCAGCAGTTTTAGCGGGGGGATGTCCTACGAGCAGTACGTC. This rearrangement joins TRBV28 to TRBJ2-7, with 10 nucleotides matching TRBD2. V lost 3 bases to trimming and J lost 1 base; unmatched junction nucleotides: 3. The CDR3 runs 15 residues. CDR1 and CDR2 from the germline V gene are MDHEN and SYDVKM.

The V gene is TRBV11-2, the J gene TRBJ2-2; 13 bases align to TRBD2. The CDR3 is made up of 16 amino acids. The junction had 7 bases not matched to a gene; V was cut back by 5 bases and J by 7 bases. The V gene's germline CDR1 is SGHAT and CDR2 FQNNGV. The CDR3 sequence is CASSQRTSGGGGELFF. As DNA, the CDR3 is TGTGCCAGCAGCCAGCGGACTAGCGGGGGTGGCGGGGAGCTGTTTTTT.

The chain joins TRBV28 to TRBJ2-3; a possible D gene is TRBD2 (5 bases). The CDR3 has 15 residues. Between the trimmed V and J ends, which lost 8 bases and 2 bases, there was a span of 17 bases. CDR1 and CDR2 (germline): MDHEN, SYDVKM. The CDR3 DNA sequence: TGTGCCAGCCGCGAGGGAGACGGTGCCACAGATACGCAGTATTTT. This gives the protein CASREGDGATDTQYF.

The genes are TRBV5-1 and TRBJ1-5, with 12 bases aligning to TRBD1. The CDR3 contains 16 residues. Per germline, CDR1 SGHRS and CDR2 YFSETQ. The ends lost 4 bases at V and 6 bases at J; junction bases unmatched: 8. The DNA of the CDR3 is TGCGCCAGCAGCCCGGGGACAGGGGGCGCGGGTCAGCCCCAGCATTTT. Residues: CASSPGTGGAGQPQHF.

In nucleotides, the CDR3 is TGTGCCAGCAGCGTAGGCGTCACCGGGGAGCTGTTTTTT. Translation: CASSVGVTGELFF. The chain is built from TRBV9 and TRBJ2-2, with D unresolved. V was clipped by 0 bases and J by 4 bases, with 4 bases between them. The CDR3 spans 13 residues. Per the germline V gene, CDR1 is SGDLS and CDR2 is YYNGEE.

This clone has only a few counts. V and J are TRBV28 and TRBJ2-1, with 9 bases that match TRBD2. Germline trimming cut 7 bases from V and 6 bases from J; bases unmatched to any gene: 4. Germline V gene sequence: CDR1 MDHEN, CDR2 SYDVKM. The CDR3 runs to 13 residues. The CDR3 loop is CASIYSGGNEQFF. Here the CDR3 DNA reads TGTGCCAGCATATATAGCGGGGGCAATGAGCAGTTCTTC.

The genes are TRBV7-9 and TRBJ2-7; tentative D call: TRBD2 (6 bases). The germline V gene has CDR1 SEHNR and CDR2 FQNEAQ (reference sequence). The CDR3 has 14 residues. Trimming took off 5 bases at V and 3 bases at J, with 14 bases between the two ends. The CDR3 coding sequence is TGTGCCAGCAGCCCTGGACTACGGTGCTACGAGCAGTACTTC. It yields the protein CASSPGLRCYEQYF.

The J gene is TRBJ1-3, the V gene TRBV7-8, with D uncertain. V was shortened by 5 bases and J by 1 base, with 15 bases between the two germline ends. The CDR3 loop spans 16 amino acids. CDR1 and CDR2 (germline): SGHVS, FQNEAQ. CDR3 DNA sequence: TGTGCCAGCAGCCCGTCGCCAAGGAATTCTGGAAACACCATATATTTT. The encoded protein is CASSPSPRNSGNTIYF. The variable domain in full, completed from reference TRBV7-8 and TRBJ1-3, reads GAGVSQSPRYKVAKRGQDVALRCDPISGHVSLFWYQQALGQGPEFLTYFQNEAQLDKSGLPSDRFFAERPEGSVSTLKIQRTQQEDSAVYLCASSPSPRNSGNTIYFGEGSWLTVV.

A word on this clone: The junction departs from germline at one end; a sequencing error may be responsible. The chain recombines TRBV7-9 with TRBJ2-6; tentatively, D is TRBD1 or TRBD2 (6 bases each). The CDR3 consists of 13 residues. CDR1 and CDR2 from the germline V gene are SEHNR and FQNEAQ (reference sequence). The CDR3 reads CASSQPGAYVLTF. The DNA for the CDR3 is TGTGCCAGCAGCCAGCCGGGGGCCTACGTCCTGACTTTC.

The gene calls are TRBV7-9 and TRBJ2-2; D might be TRBD1 or TRBD2, each matching 6 bases. The CDR3 runs to 16 residues. Germline-derived CDR1 and CDR2 are SEHNR and FQNEAQ (reference sequence). The ends were cut back, 7 bases at V and 2 bases at J, with 17 bases in the middle. The CDR3 nucleotides are TGTGCCAGCACTCCGGGGGCGGCCCCAAACACCGGGGAGCTGTTTTTT. This sequence encodes CASTPGAAPNTGELFF.

This clone has just one count. CDR3 in amino acids: CASSLGQAHQPQHF. The CDR3 DNA reads as TGTGCCAGCAGCCTCGGACAGGCCCATCAGCCCCAGCATTTT. The gene calls are TRBV7-9 and TRBJ1-5; 7 nucleotides align to TRBD1. The CDR3 is 14 amino acids. Trimming removed 5 bases from V and 5 bases from J; junction bases left unmatched: 6. Germline CDR1 reads SEHNR; CDR2 reads FQNEAQ (reference sequence).

By its share, this clone is large. The chain has TRBV7-8 and TRBJ2-7; 14 positions agree with TRBD2. The CDR3 spans 16 residues. The V and J ends lost 5 bases and 0 bases, in that order; junction bases with no gene match: 3. CDR1 and CDR2 from the germline V gene are SGHVS and FQNEAQ. The CDR3: CASSGGTSGGSYEQYF. CDR3 sequence (DNA): TGTGCCAGCAGCGGAGGGACTAGCGGGGGCTCCTACGAGCAGTACTTC.

The J gene is TRBJ2-2, the V gene TRBV30; D is possibly TRBD2 (5 bases). Germline V CDR1 and CDR2: GTSNPN, SVGIG (reference sequence). V gave up 0 bases and J gave up 6 bases, with 8 bases separating them. The CDR3 consists of 13 residues. The CDR3 DNA follows: TGTGCCTGGAGTGTATTGGGAGCCGGGGAGCTGTTTTTT. Its translation is CAWSVLGAGELFF. Full variable domain (missing parts from reference TRBV30 and TRBJ2-2): SQTIHQWPATLVQPVGSPLSLECTVEGTSNPNLYWYRQAAGRGLQLLFYSVGIGQISSEVPQNLSASRPQDRQFILSSKKLLLSDSGFYLCAWSVLGAGELFFGEGSRLTVL.